Sequencing of this T cell receptor (beta chain) was carried out in a study of shared clonotypes between healthy human individuals. Genomic DNA of every subset was divided equally among multiple immunoSEQ plates. The data were produced by immunoSEQ multiplex PCR, yet TCRdb's version contains in-frame clones alone and is incomplete. The sample lists approximately 1.9 million clones; about 93% were seen once. This clone was counted once. The germline CDR1 and CDR2 sequences are MDHEN and SYDVKM. The V and J ends lost 7 bases and 5 bases respectively, with 20 bases between them. The CDR3 spans 15 residues. Naive CD8 cells were CD45RO-negative, positively selected for CCR7, excluding terminally differentiated effector memory CD45RA+ cells. All donors qualified as healthy HIV-negative adults and had experienced no recent acute infections or vaccinations.

The sequenced sample consisted of naive CD8+ T cells from PBMCs. The sequence was collected from a man aged 18 to 30 in good health. Some clones in this sample may be carry-over from other donors' samples. V usage is TRBV28 and J usage is TRBJ2-5, with D perhaps being TRBD1 or TRBD2 (5 bases each). The CDR3 region is CASNSLVEGRETQYF. The CDR3 DNA is TGTGCCAGCAACAGTTTAGTCGAGGGGCGGGAGACCCAGTACTTC.